Below, 18 T cell receptor beta chains from the same sample are listed, as sequenced in a study of blood T cell repertoires in COVID-19. Assay: immunoSEQ multiplex PCR; the TCRdb copy retains only in-frame clones and omits some. Among roughly 100,000 clones listed, around 74% were seen once. Sequences were obtained from peripheral blood. The source is a woman aged 70 to 79 with acute or convalescent COVID-19.

This clone was observed a handful of times. The gene calls are TRBV11-2 and TRBJ2-7, with TRBD1 identical over 9 bases. Germline V gene data show CDR1 as SGHAT and CDR2 as FQNNGV. J was trimmed by 1 base and V by 1 base; bases with no gene match: 2. This CDR3 spans 15 amino acids. The CDR3 region is CASSLAGTGSYEQYF. The CDR3 nucleotides read TGTGCCAGCAGCTTAGCCGGGACAGGGTCCTACGAGCAGTACTTC.

The chain is built from TRBV6-2 or TRBV6-3 and TRBJ2-3; D is ambiguous. Germline-derived CDR1 and CDR2 are MNHEY and SVGEGT. V shed 5 bases and J shed 0 bases, with 12 bases lying between them. The CDR3 contains 15 residues. The CDR3 sequence: CASSVQALSTDTQYF. The CDR3 DNA follows: TGTGCCAGCAGTGTTCAGGCGCTTAGCACAGATACGCAGTATTTT.

About this clone: A much larger clone lies a single base off, so this may be a read error. The same CDR3 can be traced to other DNA sequences in this sample. This chain uses TRBV5-1 with TRBJ2-7; the match to TRBD2 covers 8 bases. With 10 bases clipped from V and 7 bases from J, the junction kept 22 bases outside the gene matches. From germline, CDR1 is SGHRS and CDR2 YFSETQ. The CDR3 spans 16 residues. CDR3 sequence: CARLSRGGGRGGEQYF. CDR3 DNA: TGCGCCCGTTTGAGCCGTGGGGGGGGCCGGGGGGGGGAGCAGTACTTC.

The chain joins TRBV20-1 to TRBJ2-4; 7 bases map to TRBD2. This CDR3 contains 11 residues. Unmatched junction bases numbered 7, after V lost 3 bases and J lost 14 bases. CDR1 is DFQATT, CDR2 SNEGSKA, per germline (reference sequence). The CDR3 DNA sequence: TGCAGTGCTAGCGTAGGGAGCGGGGAGTACTTC. Protein: CSASVGSGEYF.

The chain recombines TRBV10-3 with TRBJ1-6; 9 nucleotides agree with TRBD1. The CDR3 is 15 amino acids. Germline CDR1 and CDR2: ENHRY and SYGVKD. The trim removed 5 bases at V and 7 bases at J, leaving 6 bases unmatched. The CDR3 DNA reads as TGTGCCATCAGTAAAACAGGGGGCGAGAATTCACCCCTCCACTTT. Translation: CAISKTGGENSPLHF.

The chain uses TRBV30 and TRBJ1-1; D gene ambiguous. The germline V gene has CDR1 GTSNPN and CDR2 SVGIG (reference sequence). The V gene lost 2 bases and the J gene lost 1 base, with 2 bases spanning the gap. This CDR3 contains 11 residues. The CDR3 region is CAWSRNTEAFF. The CDR3 DNA sequence: TGTGCCTGGAGTCGGAACACTGAAGCTTTCTTT.

The V gene is TRBV10-2, the J gene TRBJ2-1, with D possibly TRBD2 on 5 matching bases. CDR1 is WSHSY and CDR2 is SAAADI in the germline V gene. CDR3 length: 18 amino acids. Trimming removed 2 bases at V and 6 bases at J, with 23 bases between. CDR3 sequence (DNA): TGCGCCAGCAGTGAGCCCCACCCCTTGCGGGCCCGGTCCAATGAGCAGTTCTTC. This sequence encodes CASSEPHPLRARSNEQFF.

V is TRBV27 and J is TRBJ2-1, with 12 bases that match TRBD2. The CDR3 runs to 13 residues. The germline CDR1 and CDR2 sequences are MNHEY and SMNVEV (reference sequence). V was clipped by 7 bases and J by 15 bases; unmatched bases: 10. The CDR3 DNA sequence: TGTGCCAGCACCACGACTAGCGGGGGTCGACTGTTCTTC. This gives the protein CASTTTSGGRLFF.

The rearrangement joins TRBV4-3 to TRBJ2-7, with D unclear. CDR3 length: 16 residues. Trimming pared 0 bases from V and 4 bases from J, leaving 16 bases between. From germline, CDR1 is LGHNA and CDR2 YSLEER. The CDR3 bases are TGCGCCAGCAGCCAAGATATAGGCGGAAACTTTTACGAGCAGTACTTC. This sequence encodes CASSQDIGGNFYEQYF.

This sequence joins TRBV27 and TRBJ2-1; 15 nucleotides align to TRBD2. V shed 6 bases and J 6 bases; nucleotides not matched to a gene: 0. The CDR3 covers 14 residues. Germline V gene data show CDR1 as MNHEY and CDR2 as SMNVEV (reference sequence). CDR3 in DNA: TGTGCCAGCAGGGGACTAGCGGGGGGCAATGAGCAGTTCTTC. Translation gives CASRGLAGGNEQFF.

This clone was seen a handful of times. The CDR3 here is CASSVLGLSVNEQYF. The CDR3 nucleotides are TGCGCCAGCAGCGTTTTGGGACTAAGCGTCAACGAGCAGTACTTC. The chain is built from TRBV5-1 and TRBJ2-7; 7 bases align to TRBD2. This CDR3 region has 15 residues. V was clipped by 4 bases and J by 5 bases; unmatched bases: 12. CDR1 is SGHRS, CDR2 YFSETQ, per germline.

V is TRBV5-1 and J is TRBJ1-3; D is perhaps TRBD1 (5 bases). V lost 5 bases, J lost 0 bases, and 6 bases lay in between. CDR3 length: 13 residues. Germline CDR1 SGHRS, CDR2 YFSETQ. The CDR3 spells CASRDTSGNTIYF. The DNA of the CDR3 is TGCGCCAGCAGGGACACCTCTGGAAACACCATATATTTT.

This sequence joins TRBV25-1 and TRBJ2-1, with D possibly TRBD1 on 5 matching bases. The V end lost 4 bases, the J end lost 0 bases, and 16 bases lay between the germline ends. The CDR3 has 17 residues. The germline V gene encodes CDR1 MGHDK and CDR2 SYGVNS. CDR3 nucleotides: TGTGCCAGCAGTGCTGGGGCAGCTGCGAGCTCCTACAATGAGCAGTTCTTC. It encodes CASSAGAAASSYNEQFF.

The CDR3: CATGLADTQYF. The CDR3 DNA reads as TGTGCCACCGGACTCGCAGATACGCAGTATTTT. The rearrangement joins TRBV19 to TRBJ2-3, with D maybe TRBD2 (5 bases). The CDR3 contains 11 residues. Trimming stripped 10 bases from V and 4 bases from J, with 9 bases between. In germline, CDR1 is LNHDA, CDR2 SQIVND (reference sequence).

CDR3 DNA: TGTGCCAGCAGGACAGCCTGGGGCTACACCTTC. It specifies CASRTAWGYTF. The V gene is TRBV6-5, the J gene TRBJ1-2, with a weak D call TRBD1 (5 bases). V was trimmed by 6 bases and J by 8 bases, leaving 10 bases between them. The length of the CDR3 is 11 residues. Germline V gene lookup returns CDR1 MNHEY and CDR2 SVGAGI.

This clone showed up just a few times. The chain combines TRBV19 with TRBJ2-2, with 8 nucleotides matching TRBD2. The CDR3 contains 15 residues. The V gene end was trimmed by 4 bases and the J gene end by 4 bases; junction bases not matched to a gene: 5. Per the germline V gene, CDR1 is LNHDA and CDR2 is SQIVND (reference sequence). CDR3 region: CASSTRTSPTGELFF. The CDR3 coding sequence is TGTGCCAGTAGTACAAGGACTAGCCCCACCGGGGAGCTGTTTTTT. Filled out from reference TRBV19 and TRBJ2-2, the complete variable domain reads DGGITQSPKYLFRKEGQNVTLSCEQNLNHDAMYWYRQDPGQGLRLIYYSQIVNDFQKGDIAEGYSVSREKKESFPLTVTSAQKNPTAFYLCASSTRTSPTGELFFGEGSRLTVL.

The chain joins TRBV19 to TRBJ2-2; 15 positions match TRBD2. CDR1 is LNHDA and CDR2 is SQIVND in the germline V gene (reference sequence). The CDR3 covers 17 residues. Trimming cost V 5 bases and J 5 bases; bases outside gene matches: 6. The CDR3 sequence is CASSLGLAGGPTGELFF. CDR3 in DNA: TGTGCCAGTAGTCTTGGACTAGCGGGGGGGCCGACCGGGGAGCTGTTTTTT.

The chain carries TRBV7-9 and TRBJ1-1; a possible D gene is TRBD1 (5 bases). The CDR3 consists of 13 residues. V was trimmed by 5 bases and J by 4 bases, leaving 11 bases between them. The germline gives CDR1 SEHNR, CDR2 FQNEAQ (reference sequence). Here the CDR3 DNA reads TGTGCCAGCAGCGGTGACAGAGGCACTGAAGCTTTCTTT. Protein: CASSGDRGTEAFF.